The 28 T cell receptor beta chains below all came from one sample that was sequenced in a study of long-term antiretroviral therapy in people with HIV. Version v3.0 of the immunoSEQ assay ran at survey level. Using immunoSEQ multiplex PCR, the repertoire was profiled, and TCRdb retains in-frame clones only, with some absent. The sample lists over 15,000 clones; approximately 78% were seen once. The source was unsorted PBMCs, collected 0.3 years after starting antiretroviral therapy. The receptors originated from a man between 18 and 35 years old with HIV.

Comments on this clone: Mismatch with germline at one junction end may stem from a read error. V gene TRBV10-3 combines with J gene TRBJ1-1, with 7 bases aligning to TRBD1. Germline-derived CDR1 and CDR2 are ENHRY and SYGVKD. The CDR3 covers 13 residues. CDR3 sequence reads: CASSGGTAHEAFF. CDR3 in DNA: TGTGCCAGCAGTGGCGGGACAGCTCATGAAGCTTTCTTT.

The chain couples TRBV5-6 to TRBJ1-2; D perhaps matches TRBD1 (6 bases). There are 14 residues in the CDR3. The germline gives CDR1 SGHDT, CDR2 YYEEEE. V dropped 4 bases and J dropped 0 bases, with 10 bases sitting between them. The CDR3 spells CASSIQGPNYGYTF. CDR3 bases: TGTGCCAGCAGCATACAGGGACCTAACTATGGCTACACCTTC. Full variable domain (outside the CDR3, taken from reference TRBV5-6 and TRBJ1-2): DAGVTQSPTHLIKTRGQQVTLRCSPKSGHDTVSWYQQALGQGPQFIFQYYEEEERQRGNFPDRFSGHQFPNYSSELNVNALLLGDSALYLCASSIQGPNYGYTFGSGTRLTVV.

Only a few counts were recorded for this clone. The genes are TRBV4-1 and TRBJ1-2; D might be TRBD1 (5 bases). Trimming pared 1 base from V and 4 bases from J, leaving 7 bases between. The CDR3 spans 13 residues. Germline values: CDR1 MGHRA, CDR2 YSYEKL. The CDR3 coding sequence is TGCGCCAGCAGCCAAGGGGGCGGCTATGGCTACACCTTC. It specifies CASSQGGGYGYTF.

J is TRBJ1-5 and V is TRBV15; 7 positions match TRBD1. Germline assignment: CDR1 LNHNV and CDR2 YYDKDF (reference sequence). V lost 0 bases to trimming and J lost 0 bases; unmatched junction nucleotides: 5. This CDR3 comprises 17 residues. CDR3 bases: TGTGCCACCAGCAGAGACAGGGGGGAGGCTAGCAATCAGCCCCAGCATTTT. Translated: CATSRDRGEASNQPQHF.

Here the CDR3 reads CASIRDREIQETQYF. The CDR3 nucleotides read TGTGCCAGCATCCGGGACAGGGAGATCCAAGAGACCCAGTACTTC. This chain joins TRBV2 and TRBJ2-5; 9 bases are shared with TRBD1. The trim removed 7 bases at V and 1 base at J, leaving 7 bases unmatched. Germline CDR1 is SNHLY and CDR2 is FYNNEI. This CDR3 is built from 15 residues.

The chain combines TRBV21-1 with TRBJ1-1; no DNA check was done on the table's D call, TRBD1. TRBV21-1 has pseudogene status. CDR3 size: 18 residues. In nucleotides, the CDR3 is TGTGCCAGCAGCAAAGGTGGAGGACAGGGGGTAGAGGACACTGAAGCTTTCTTT. It codes for CASSKGGGQGVEDTEAFF.

This sequence joins TRBV10-2 and TRBJ2-5; unclear D gene. The length of the CDR3 is 11 residues. Germline V gene lookup returns CDR1 WSHSY and CDR2 SAAADI. V was cut by 8 bases and J by 0 bases, with 4 bases left in between. In DNA form, the CDR3 reads TGCGCCAGCTGGAACCAAGAGACCCAGTACTTC. This gives the protein CASWNQETQYF.

V and J are TRBV6-5 and TRBJ2-1; 9 bases map to TRBD1. CDR3 length: 15 residues. Germline values: CDR1 MNHEY, CDR2 SVGAGI. The V gene end was trimmed by 6 bases and the J gene end by 2 bases; junction bases not matched to a gene: 5. For the CDR3, the DNA is TGTGCCAGCAGCCTAACAGGGGGCACCTACAATGAGCAGTTCTTC. Translation gives CASSLTGGTYNEQFF.

The chain recombines TRBV4-1 with TRBJ1-6, with D uncertain. V was pared by 1 base and J by 10 bases, with 17 bases between. Germline loops: CDR1 MGHRA, CDR2 YSYEKL. The CDR3 runs 16 residues. The CDR3, as DNA: TGCGCCAGCAGCCAAGCGTTGGGAGGGCCTAACTCACCCCTCCACTTT. Protein sequence: CASSQALGGPNSPLHF.

This clone came up once. This rearrangement joins TRBV6-6 to TRBJ2-3, with D perhaps TRBD2 (7 bases). Germline assignment: CDR1 MNHNY and CDR2 SVGAGI (reference sequence). Trimming cost V 6 bases and J 6 bases, with 16 bases left between them. The CDR3 length is 14 residues. CDR3 sequence (DNA): TGTGCCAGCAGAGGTTCGGGGGGCCGGGATACGCAGTATTTT. Its translation: CASRGSGGRDTQYF.

This clone appeared a single time. The chain employs TRBV5-1 and TRBJ1-1; a possible D gene is TRBD1 (5 bases). Trimming stripped 2 bases from V and 4 bases from J, with 12 bases between. The V gene's germline CDR1 is SGHRS and CDR2 YFSETQ. The CDR3 contains 14 residues. This chain's CDR3 is CASSFEERGTEAFF. CDR3 nucleotide sequence: TGCGCCAGCAGCTTCGAGGAGAGGGGCACTGAAGCTTTCTTT.

This clone is a singleton in its sample. The J gene is TRBJ1-1, the V gene TRBV5-6; D unresolved. V was shortened by 4 bases and J by 11 bases, with 24 bases between the two germline ends. The CDR3 has 15 residues. CDR1 and CDR2 from the germline V gene are SGHDT and YYEEEE. CDR3 amino acids: CASSQAQAKYLLAFF. The CDR3 coding sequence is TGTGCCAGCAGCCAAGCACAAGCAAAATACCTGTTGGCTTTCTTT.

This clone was counted between two and nine times. The chain combines TRBV15 with TRBJ1-6; no clear D gene. Trimming shortened V by 4 bases and J by 9 bases, and 16 bases separated the two germline ends. Germline values: CDR1 LNHNV, CDR2 YYDKDF (reference sequence). CDR3 length: 15 residues. The CDR3 loop is CATSIDSVRSSPLHF. In DNA form, the CDR3 reads TGTGCCACCAGCATCGATTCGGTGCGAAGTTCACCCCTCCACTTT.

This clone has a single count. The gene calls are TRBV7-9 and TRBJ1-3; no reliable D call. This CDR3 is 16 amino acids long. V lost 3 bases, J lost 0 bases, and 12 bases lay in between. CDR1 SEHNR and CDR2 FQNEAQ come from the germline V gene (reference sequence). The CDR3 nucleotides read TGTGCCAGCAGCTTGGGGATCGGAACCTCTGGAAACACCATATATTTT. This sequence encodes CASSLGIGTSGNTIYF.

This clone was seen only a few times. This chain joins TRBV5-4 and TRBJ1-5, with TRBD1 identical over 9 bases. Germline V gene data show CDR1 as SGHNT and CDR2 as YYREEE (reference sequence). CDR3 length: 17 residues. Trimming removed 0 bases from V and 2 bases from J; junction bases left unmatched: 6. The CDR3 nucleotides read TGTGCCAGCAGCTTGGACAGGGGGCTGGGAGGCAATCAGCCCCAGCATTTT. This codes for CASSLDRGLGGNQPQHF.

V and J are TRBV30 and TRBJ2-2; D possibly corresponds to TRBD2 (5 bases). This CDR3 contains 15 residues. Germline values: CDR1 GTSNPN, CDR2 SVGIG (reference sequence). The ends were cut back, 3 bases at V and 4 bases at J, with 15 bases in the middle. The CDR3 here is CAWSTRGSFTGELFF. The CDR3 coding sequence is TGTGCCTGGAGCACTAGAGGGTCCTTCACCGGGGAGCTGTTTTTT.

The chain recombines TRBV10-2 with TRBJ2-1, with unresolved D. Germline V gene sequence: CDR1 WSHSY, CDR2 SAAADI. V gave up 1 base and J gave up 7 bases, with 8 bases separating them. This CDR3 has 13 amino acids. The CDR3 here is CASSEYGSNEQFF. In nucleotides, the CDR3 is TGCGCCAGCAGTGAGTATGGAAGTAATGAGCAGTTCTTC.

The chain carries TRBV28 and TRBJ1-5; D may be TRBD1 (6 bases). Germline V gene data show CDR1 as MDHEN and CDR2 as SYDVKM. V was shortened by 5 bases and J by 5 bases, with 13 bases between the two germline ends. CDR3 length equals 14 residues. CDR3 amino acids: CASSLTGYDQPQHF. The CDR3 nucleotides read TGTGCCAGCAGTCTCACAGGGTACGATCAGCCCCAGCATTTT.

The J gene is TRBJ1-5, the V gene TRBV7-2, with D perhaps matching TRBD1 (5 bases). From germline, CDR1 is SGHTA and CDR2 FQGNSA. Trimming shortened V by 3 bases and J by 4 bases, and 13 bases separated the two germline ends. The CDR3 runs to 15 residues. CDR3 in DNA: TGTGCCAGCAGCTTGGATTGGGGGGAGAATCAGCCCCAGCATTTT. The encoded protein is CASSLDWGENQPQHF.

The rearrangement links TRBV5-5 to TRBJ1-4; TRBD1 matches 7 bases. This CDR3 region has 15 residues. Germline trimming cut 6 bases from V and 4 bases from J; bases unmatched to any gene: 9. Germline CDR1 and CDR2: SGHKS and YYEKEE (reference sequence). In DNA form, the CDR3 reads TGTGCCAGCACCTCAACAGGGGCTTTTAATGAAAAACTGTTTTTT. Encoded protein: CASTSTGAFNEKLFF.

The chain recombines TRBV11-2 with TRBJ1-3; D is uncertain. The germline CDR1 and CDR2 sequences are SGHAT and FQNNGV. The CDR3 has 19 residues. V was pared by 5 bases and J by 0 bases, with 23 bases between. The chain's CDR3 is CASSPIQLSRRSSGNTIYF. In nucleotides, the CDR3 is TGTGCCAGCAGCCCGATCCAATTGTCGCGGAGAAGCTCTGGAAACACCATATATTTT.

This clone was observed once. This sequence joins TRBV7-8 and TRBJ2-1; 14 bases fit TRBD2. The CDR3 has 15 residues. Germline CDR1 and CDR2: SGHVS and FQNEAQ. The ends lost 4 bases at V and 6 bases at J; junction bases unmatched: 2. As DNA, the CDR3 is TGTGCCAGCAGCTGGACTAGCGGGGGGAGCAATGAGCAGTTCTTC. This encodes CASSWTSGGSNEQFF.

The chain combines TRBV5-4 with TRBJ1-6, with 11 bases that match TRBD1. The CDR3 consists of 16 residues. V shed 0 bases and J 6 bases; nucleotides not matched to a gene: 2. The germline V gene encodes CDR1 SGHNT and CDR2 YYREEE (reference sequence). This chain's CDR3 is CASSLGGQGVNSPLHF. The CDR3 DNA reads TGTGCCAGCAGCTTGGGGGGACAGGGGGTTAATTCACCCCTCCACTTT.

V and J are TRBV4-1 and TRBJ2-3; D tentatively reads TRBD1 or TRBD2 (5 bases each). V lost 2 bases, J lost 0 bases, and 9 bases lay in between. This CDR3 is built from 15 residues. CDR1 and CDR2 from the germline V gene are MGHRA and YSYEKL. The CDR3 DNA reads TGCGCCAGCAGCCAAATCGGGGCAAGCACAGATACGCAGTATTTT. This gives the protein CASSQIGASTDTQYF.

This clone has a single count. The V gene is TRBV15, the J gene TRBJ1-2; TRBD1 aligns across 8 bases. The CDR3 consists of 15 residues. Per the germline V gene, CDR1 is LNHNV and CDR2 is YYDKDF (reference sequence). V shed 3 bases and J 7 bases; nucleotides not matched to a gene: 10. CDR3 sequence reads: CATSRMGQVLVGYTF. For the CDR3, the DNA is TGTGCCACCAGCAGGATGGGACAGGTTTTGGTTGGCTACACCTTC.

The chain links TRBV5-1 to TRBJ2-5; 7 nucleotides line up with TRBD2. V was pared by 4 bases and J by 1 base, with 4 bases of the junction left unmatched. Germline CDR1 is SGHRS and CDR2 is YFSETQ. The CDR3 runs to 14 residues. The CDR3 DNA is TGCGCCAGCAGCCGCGGGGGTTCCCAAGAGACCCAGTACTTC. This gives the protein CASSRGGSQETQYF.

The J gene is TRBJ2-7, the V gene TRBV9; TRBD1 aligns across 7 bases. The length of the CDR3 is 14 residues. Germline trimming cut 3 bases from V and 3 bases from J; bases unmatched to any gene: 6. CDR1 is SGDLS, CDR2 YYNGEE, per germline. The chain's CDR3 is CASSASGTDYEQYF. The CDR3 DNA is TGTGCCAGCAGCGCTTCCGGGACAGACTACGAGCAGTACTTC.

The gene calls are TRBV27 and TRBJ1-5; weak D call: TRBD1 (5 bases). This CDR3 comprises 17 residues. CDR1 and CDR2 from the germline V gene are MNHEY and SMNVEV (reference sequence). Trimming removed 4 bases at V and 0 bases at J, with 16 bases between. The CDR3 loop is CASSSEFGGVSNQPQHF. CDR3 bases: TGTGCCAGCAGTTCCGAGTTTGGAGGGGTTAGCAATCAGCCCCAGCATTTT.